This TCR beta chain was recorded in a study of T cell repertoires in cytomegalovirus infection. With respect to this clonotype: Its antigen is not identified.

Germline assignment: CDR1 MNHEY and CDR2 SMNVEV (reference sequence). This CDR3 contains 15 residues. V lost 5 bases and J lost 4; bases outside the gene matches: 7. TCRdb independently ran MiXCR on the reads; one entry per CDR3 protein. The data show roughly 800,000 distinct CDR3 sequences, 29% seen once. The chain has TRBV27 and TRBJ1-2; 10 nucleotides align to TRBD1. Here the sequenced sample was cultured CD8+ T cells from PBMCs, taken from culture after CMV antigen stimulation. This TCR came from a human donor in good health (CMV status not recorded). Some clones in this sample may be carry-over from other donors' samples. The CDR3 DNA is TGTGCCAGCAGTCCCTGGACAGGGGGAAGCTATGGCTACACCTTC. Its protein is CASSPWTGGSYGYTF.